These T cell receptor beta chains were read from a single sample in a study of T cells in localized non-small cell lung cancer. Only in-frame clones appear in the TCRdb table, and some are missing; sequencing was by immunoSEQ multiplex PCR. The data contain approximately 89,000 clones, over 70% of them singletons. The material was PBMCs, obtained before any cancer treatment. The receptors shown here come from a man aged 40 to 70 with stage II squamous cell lung carcinoma. Both conserved end residues are part of each CDR3. The D gene is left open where the match is weak. Only part of the rows carry a size: once, few, many, or a class if the clone is expanded.

-	14	-	TRBV5-6	TRBJ2-7	TGTGCCAGCAGCTCGGGCGACAGCACTGTAGAGCAGTACTTC	CASSSGDSTVEQYF
-	12	TRBD1	TRBV19	TRBJ1-1	TGTGCCAGTAGTTCCGGACAGGCTGAAGCTTTCTTT	CASSSGQAEAFF
-	18	TRBD2	TRBV28	TRBJ2-1	TGTGCCAGCACCCCCGGCAGCGCGACTAGCCGTTCCTACAATGAGCAGTTCTTC	CASTPGSATSRSYNEQFF
-	15	TRBD2	TRBV28	TRBJ2-7	TGTGCCAGCAGTCCGCAAATAGCGGGAGTAAACGAGCAGTACTTC	CASSPQIAGVNEQYF
-	16	TRBD2	TRBV30	TRBJ2-1	TGTGCCTGGAGTACCCGACTAGCGGGGAACTACAATGAGCAGTTCTTC	CAWSTRLAGNYNEQFF
-	17	TRBD1	TRBV10-3	TRBJ2-2	TGTGCCATCAGTGCCGACCCCGGGACAGGAGTGACCGGGGAGCTGTTTTTT	CAISADPGTGVTGELFF
-	16	TRBD1	TRBV28	TRBJ2-5	TGTGCCAGCAGTGGGCCGGGACAGGGATTTGGAGAGACCCAGTACTTC	CASSGPGQGFGETQYF
once	18	-	TRBV21-1	TRBJ2-7	TGTGCCAGCAGCAAAGAAAGATGGCGACAGGGCCTCGCCCCCCCGCAGTACTTC	CASSKERWRQGLAPPQYF
-	17	-	TRBV7-9	TRBJ2-7	TGTGCCAGCAGCCACAAGCGAGACATAACCTCCCCCTACGAGCAGTACTTC	CASSHKRDITSPYEQYF
-	16	TRBD2	TRBV5-4	TRBJ2-3	TGTGCCAGCAGTCCGCCGGGACTAGTTAGCACAGATACGCAGTATTTT	CASSPPGLVSTDTQYF